The 7 T cell receptor beta chains in this list originate from one sample, sequenced in a study of CD8 T cells in Susac syndrome. After extraction with the RNeasy kit, roughly 0.45 to 1 ug of the RNA was reverse transcribed using random hexamers. In TCRdb, the immunoSEQ multiplex PCR reads were re-called with MiXCR into one record per CDR3 protein. The table includes 80,000 to 95,000 distinct CDR3 sequences, 94% detected once. Source material: CD8+ T cells from PBMCs. The receptors shown here come from a human donor with Susac syndrome.

The gene calls are TRBV6-5 and TRBJ2-7; D not certain. Germline V gene sequence: CDR1 MNHEY, CDR2 SVGAGI. This CDR3 region has 14 residues. Deletions cut 7 bases from V and 7 bases from J, with 20 bases between. The CDR3 region is CASTNEYSMNEQYF. CDR3 nucleotides: TGTGCCAGCACCAACGAGTACTCCATGAATGAGCAGTACTTC.

The chain couples TRBV6-5 to TRBJ1-1, with D possibly TRBD1 on 5 matching bases. Trimming left V 5 bases short and J 2 bases short, with 9 bases between. Germline values: CDR1 MNHEY, CDR2 SVGAGI. The CDR3 runs 13 residues. The CDR3 sequence: CASSMGHNTEAFF. In nucleotides, the CDR3 is TGTGCCAGCAGTATGGGGCACAACACTGAAGCTTTCTTT.

The V and J genes are TRBV30 and TRBJ2-1, with a tentative D call TRBD2 (6 bases). The CDR3 is 13 amino acids. V was pared by 7 bases and J by 4 bases, with 14 bases between. CDR1 is GTSNPN and CDR2 is SVGIG in the germline V gene (reference sequence). Here the CDR3 DNA reads TGTGCCTCTTCGGGAGTAGAGTACAATGAGCAGTTCTTC. This gives the protein CASSGVEYNEQFF.

This chain connects TRBV7-9 to TRBJ2-1; 9 nucleotides align to TRBD2. Germline loops: CDR1 SEHNR, CDR2 FQNEAQ (reference sequence). The V and J ends lost 5 bases and 2 bases, in that order; junction bases with no gene match: 7. This CDR3 is 16 amino acids long. The CDR3 DNA is TGTGCCAGCAGCCCCGTTAGCGGGGGTACCTACAATGAGCAGTTCTTC. As protein: CASSPVSGGTYNEQFF.

This rearrangement joins TRBV7-9 to TRBJ1-1; no clear D gene. This CDR3 spans 14 amino acids. Trimming took 6 bases from V and 1 from J, leaving 12 bases between them. In germline, CDR1 is SEHNR, CDR2 FQNEAQ (reference sequence). The CDR3 nucleotides are TGTGCCAGCAGAACGGGAGGTGAGAACACTGAAGCTTTCTTT. It yields the protein CASRTGGENTEAFF. Filled out from reference TRBV7-9 and TRBJ1-1, the complete variable domain reads DTGVSQNPRHKITKRGQNVTFRCDPISEHNRLYWYRQTLGQGPEFLTYFQNEAQLEKSRLLSDRFSAERPKGSFSTLEIQRTEQGDSAMYLCASRTGGENTEAFFGQGTRLTVV.

The chain has TRBV5-1 and TRBJ2-7; 7 bases align to TRBD1. After removal of 2 bases from V and 2 bases from J, the junction contained 1 base not matched to a gene. This CDR3 has 13 amino acids. CDR1 is SGHRS, CDR2 YFSETQ, per germline. Here the CDR3 reads CASSFGQAYEQYF. CDR3 DNA: TGCGCCAGCAGCTTTGGACAGGCCTACGAGCAGTACTTC.

The chain carries TRBV2 and TRBJ2-1; 8 bases match TRBD1. The CDR3 consists of 15 residues. Germline lookup yields CDR1 SNHLY and CDR2 FYNNEI. With V trimmed by 5 bases and J by 2 bases, 5 bases remained unmatched. The CDR3 DNA reads TGTGCCAGCAGTCTCCAGGGGGCCCCCTACAATGAGCAGTTCTTC. Amino acids: CASSLQGAPYNEQFF.